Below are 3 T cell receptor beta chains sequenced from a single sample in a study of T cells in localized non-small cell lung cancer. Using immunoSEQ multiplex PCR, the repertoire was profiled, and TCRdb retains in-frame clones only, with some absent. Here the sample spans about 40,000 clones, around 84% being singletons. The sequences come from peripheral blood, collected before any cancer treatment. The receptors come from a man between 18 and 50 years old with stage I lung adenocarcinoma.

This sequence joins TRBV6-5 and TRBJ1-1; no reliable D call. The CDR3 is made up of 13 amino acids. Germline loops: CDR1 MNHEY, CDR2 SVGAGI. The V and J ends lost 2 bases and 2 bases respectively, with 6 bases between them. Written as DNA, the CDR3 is TGTGCCAGCAGTTACCCATATAACACTGAAGCTTTCTTT. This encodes CASSYPYNTEAFF.

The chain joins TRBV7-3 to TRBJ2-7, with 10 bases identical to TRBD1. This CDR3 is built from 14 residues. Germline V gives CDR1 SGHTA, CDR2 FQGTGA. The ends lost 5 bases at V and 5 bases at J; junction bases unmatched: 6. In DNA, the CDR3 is TGTGCCAGCAGCCGCGGGACAGGGGACCACGAGCAGTACTTC. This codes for CASSRGTGDHEQYF.

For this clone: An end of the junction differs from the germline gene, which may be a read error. The CDR3 DNA sequence: TGTGCCAGCTCAACACCCCGCGGCAGCCCGAGCTCTGGAAACACCATATATTTT. Translated, it gives CASSTPRGSPSSGNTIYF. The rearrangement uses TRBV18 and TRBJ1-3; D is uncertain. The CDR3 is 18 residues long. CDR1 and CDR2 from the germline V gene are KGHSH and LQKENI.